Given below is one T cell receptor beta chain in context. Its antigen is not known. Libraries were prepared by immunoSEQ multiplex PCR; TCRdb keeps only in-frame clonotypes and omits some of them. Among about 120,000 clones, approximately 96% were seen once, and the ten largest hold more than 3%. The data belong to a study of graft-versus-host responses after intestinal transplantation. Study-wide background: Transplants were multivisceral, liver-intestinal, or isolated intestinal. Every one of the recipients received anti-thymocyte globulin induction and afterwards took tacrolimus and steroids for about 3 years.

Trimming cost V 6 bases and J 5 bases, with 20 bases left between them. This CDR3 has 15 residues. The germline CDR1 and CDR2 sequences are MDHEN and SYDVKM. Study results and limitations: Peak levels of circulating GvH clones tracked with early post-transplant HvG declines. Recipient marrow contained GvH clones, some of which appeared first in ileum or blood.

Sequenced material: unstimulated CD8+ T cells sorted from spleen or lymph node cells, taken before intestinal transplant. V is TRBV28 and J is TRBJ2-7, with a tentative D call TRBD1 (6 bases). The origin of this receptor is a human donor who received an intestinal transplant. CDR3 sequence (DNA): TGTGCCAGCAGCCTCCCTGAGGGGGTTGGCGACGAGCAGTACTTC. It specifies CASSLPEGVGDEQYF.